This TCR beta chain is drawn from a study of blood T cell repertoires in COVID-19 (dated by TCRdb to 2018 to 2020). Background for the entire study: The collaborator samples originated in the United States, Italy and Spain and spanned the acute and convalescent phases of COVID-19. The material from the prospective study consisted of cDNA or gDNA derived from T cells, B-cell-depleted T cells, or PBMCs. Deeply sampled blood TCRbeta repertoires from subjects exposed to, actively infected with, or recovered from COVID-19 were included in the dataset. The repertoires were made available in a free public database intended to serve as a resource for research on the immune response to SARS-CoV-2. Samples were obtained from the ongoing ImmuneRACE study (first 160 participants) and from roughly 1,300 subjects provided by 6 global collaborators. Sample metadata almost always included a de-identified subject ID, COVID-19 status, age in years and sex. Where available, HLA class I and class II types were taken from metadata supplied by the sample provider and were not determined by assay-based typing. What the work shows at the level of the full study, not this receptor alone: The amount of clinical and demographic metadata varied by source and participant and was provided uncurated.

Collaborating institutions collected whole blood in K2EDTA tubes following their own protocols. For TCRbeta analysis, collaborators shipped samples in one of three forms: frozen whole blood, isolated PBMCs, or DNA extracted from either of those sample types. Regarding this clone: Its antigen has not been determined. Per-base qualities were not stored, and no clone one base away is much larger.

The CDR3 measures 14 amino acids from cysteine to phenylalanine. Kept here is only the CDR3 DNA, which spans 42 bases and is read in frame from base 1. V sheds 3 bases and J sheds 8 bases, leaving 12 bases between their ends. The germline V gene gives CDR1 as SGDLS and CDR2 as YYNGEE. TCRbeta CDR3 regions were amplified from genomic DNA by means of the immunoSEQ Assay, a bias-controlled multiplex PCR. In the source study's methods: The number of nucleated cells in each sample was estimated from the amplification of reference gene primers within the assay. To quantify the absolute abundance of each unique TCRbeta CDR3 rearrangement, sequence reads were collapsed and filtered. For each sample, productive Simpson clonality was calculated as the square root of Simpson's diversity index over productive rearrangements. TCRdb's version of the immuneACCESS table is confined to in-frame rearrangements and falls short of the full clone set. An unresolved V gene accounts for under half of the shortfall where checked; the remainder is of unknown origin. V and J calls plus clone size are reproduced from that table; the DNA served to infer D and trimming. In all, the sample holds under 200,000 clones, and roughly 90% of those were seen once. The top ten clones comprise about 0.54% of the sample.

The TCR was taken from a man over 45 with acute or convalescent COVID-19. Sequenced sample: peripheral blood. Recombination linked TRBV9 to TRBJ1-6, and perhaps TRBD1 as D gene, on 6 matching bases. The CDR3 region has the sequence CASSEGQLYSPLHF. The DNA is TGTGCCAGCAGCGAAGGACAGCTTTATTCACCCCTCCACTTT.